This TCR beta chain was recorded in a study of T-cell memory formation after mild COVID-19. On the study more broadly: There were largely donor-specific TCR clusters.

This clonotype has more than one count but fewer than ten. The target antigen is unknown. The germline V and J ends were trimmed by 3 bases and 5 bases, with 10 bases remaining between them. This CDR3 has 13 amino acids. The germline CDR1 and CDR2 sequences are SGHTA and FQGNSA. TCRdb analysed the 5' RACE reads with MiXCR anew, one entry per CDR3 protein. This table holds about 560,000 distinct CDR3 sequences, 17% found once. Overall study findings and caveats: CD4+ contracting clones lay mainly in CM and EM, CD8+ ones in EMRA. Confirmation was lacking for SARS-CoV-2 specificity of second-wave clones that peaked on day 37. CD4/CD8 balance characterized clones contracting day 15 to 85, and CD4+ skew characterized later expanders.

The TCR comes from an adult woman who had mild COVID-19 (a few samples of this study predate the infection). Cell type and time point are not known. What was sequenced was PBMCs or a T cell subset sorted from them (not recorded which). The V and J genes are TRBV7-2 and TRBJ1-1, with unresolved D. The DNA of the CDR3 is TGTGCCAGCAGCTTTGGCAAATGGACTGAAGCTTTCTTT. It codes for CASSFGKWTEAFF. The variable domain in full, with the rest retrieved from reference TRBV7-2 and TRBJ1-1, is GAGVSQSPSNKVTEKGKDVELRCDPISGHTALYWYRQSLGQGLEFLIYFQGNSAPDKSGLPSDRFSAERTGGSVSTLTIQRTQQEDSAVYLCASSFGKWTEAFFGQGTRLTVV.